These T cell receptor beta chains were read from a single sample in a study of blood T cell repertoires in COVID-19. TCRdb's copy holds only in-frame clones and misses some; the assay was immunoSEQ multiplex PCR. This sample yields 200,000 to 250,000 clones, of which 60% to 85% are seen a single time; 4.5% to 7% belongs to the top ten. Sequencing used peripheral blood. All receptors come from a woman between 65 and 79 years old with acute or convalescent COVID-19. Each CDR3 is given with its conserved first and last residue. D genes are given only for firm matches. The listing skips clone size in some rows; elsewhere it reads once, few, many or a size class.

V: TRBV28; J: TRBJ1-6; size: .; D: TRBD1; CDR3: CASRLGQGRSPLHF; DNA: TGTGCCAGCAGGTTGGGACAGGGTCGTTCACCCCTCCACTTT
V: TRBV7-3; J: TRBJ2-1; size: .; D: TRBD2; CDR3: CASSSGGSSYNEQFF; DNA: TGTGCCAGCAGCTCGGGGGGTAGTTCGTACAATGAGCAGTTCTTC
V: TRBV11-3; J: TRBJ2-1; size: .; D: .; CDR3: CASSLYHRVGPYNEQFF; DNA: TGTGCCAGCAGCCTGTACCACAGGGTTGGCCCGTACAATGAGCAGTTCTTC
V: TRBV5-1; J: TRBJ2-5; size: once; D: .; CDR3: CASSSPQYQETQYF; DNA: TGCGCCAGCAGCTCCCCCCAGTACCAAGAGACCCAGTACTTC
V: TRBV5-4; J: TRBJ1-6; size: .; D: TRBD1; CDR3: CASSPRTGGAAVHSPLHF; DNA: TGTGCCAGCAGCCCGAGGACAGGGGGAGCCGCAGTGCATTCACCCCTCCACTTT
V: TRBV28; J: TRBJ1-1; size: .; D: .; CDR3: CASREGGTEAFF; DNA: TGTGCCAGCAGGGAAGGGGGCACTGAAGCTTTCTTT
V: TRBV5-4; J: TRBJ1-2; size: few; D: .; CDR3: CASSPRTDSYGYTF; DNA: TGTGCCAGCAGCCCCCGGACAGACTCCTATGGCTACACCTTC
V: TRBV18; J: TRBJ2-1; size: .; D: TRBD1; CDR3: CASSLNRGSSSYNEQFF; DNA: TGTGCCAGCTCACTTAACAGGGGCTCCAGCTCCTACAATGAGCAGTTCTTC
V: TRBV11-3; J: TRBJ2-1; size: .; D: .; CDR3: CASSSTDNEQFF; DNA: TGTGCCAGCAGCTCAACAGACAATGAGCAGTTCTTC
V: TRBV30; J: TRBJ2-3; size: .; D: .; CDR3: CALAARITDTQYF; DNA: TGTGCCTTGGCGGCCAGAATCACAGATACGCAGTATTTT
V: TRBV28; J: TRBJ1-3; size: .; D: .; CDR3: CASSSLTEFGNTIYF; DNA: TGTGCCAGCAGTTCCCTAACCGAATTTGGAAACACCATATATTTT
V: TRBV4-1; J: TRBJ2-3; size: .; D: TRBD1; CDR3: CASSYGQGRADTQYF; DNA: TGCGCCAGCAGCTACGGACAGGGGCGTGCAGATACGCAGTATTTT
V: TRBV27; J: TRBJ1-1; size: few; D: TRBD1; CDR3: CASSSQGAGNTEAFF; DNA: TGTGCCAGCAGTTCACAGGGGGCCGGGAACACTGAAGCTTTCTTT
V: TRBV18; J: TRBJ2-3; size: .; D: TRBD2; CDR3: CASSGLAGVSDTQYF; DNA: TGTGCCAGCTCCGGACTAGCGGGAGTTTCGGATACGCAGTATTTT
V: TRBV3-1/TRBV3-2; J: TRBJ2-5; size: once; D: .; CDR3: CASSLSGTLGETQYF; DNA: TGTGCCAGCAGCCTCTCCGGGACTCTAGGAGAGACCCAGTACTTC
V: TRBV5-4; J: TRBJ2-1; size: many; D: TRBD2; CDR3: CASSHGTSGRRINEQFF; DNA: TGTGCCAGCAGCCACGGGACTAGCGGGAGAAGAATCAATGAGCAGTTCTTC
V: TRBV2; J: TRBJ1-3; size: few; D: .; CDR3: CASSVQGYGNTIYF; DNA: TGTGCCAGCAGCGTTCAGGGGTATGGAAACACCATATATTTT
V: TRBV23-1; J: TRBJ1-2; size: .; D: TRBD1; CDR3: CASSLRGQGARGDGYTF; DNA: TGCGCCAGCAGTCTCCGAGGGCAGGGGGCTAGGGGTGATGGCTACACCTTC
V: TRBV11-2; J: TRBJ2-7; size: .; D: .; CDR3: CASSLLVAETNPDSYEQYF; DNA: TGTGCCAGCAGCTTACTTGTCGCGGAGACCAACCCGGACTCCTACGAGCAGTACTTC
V: TRBV12-3/TRBV12-4; J: TRBJ2-2; size: .; D: .; CDR3: CASSPQFPGELFF; DNA: TGTGCCAGCAGTCCCCAATTCCCCGGGGAGCTGTTTTTT
V: TRBV19; J: TRBJ2-2; size: .; D: TRBD1; CDR3: CASWGQGATGELFF; DNA: TGTGCCAGCTGGGGACAGGGGGCAACCGGGGAGCTGTTTTTT
V: TRBV29-1; J: TRBJ2-4; size: .; D: .; CDR3: CSVEGGEGDIQYF; DNA: TGCAGCGTTGAAGGAGGGGAGGGGGACATTCAGTACTTC
V: TRBV10-3; J: TRBJ2-1; size: .; D: .; CDR3: CAIRAGPNPYNEQFF; DNA: TGTGCCATCAGGGCAGGGCCTAACCCCTACAATGAGCAGTTCTTC
V: TRBV5-5; J: TRBJ2-5; size: .; D: .; CDR3: CASSLFSETQYF; DNA: TGTGCCAGCAGCTTGTTCTCAGAGACCCAGTACTTC
V: TRBV6-1; J: TRBJ1-6; size: once; D: .; CDR3: CASSEGQSSPLHF; DNA: TGTGCCAGCAGTGAAGGTCAGTCGTCACCCCTCCACTTT
V: TRBV2; J: TRBJ2-7; size: .; D: .; CDR3: CASSVWQGNYEQYF; DNA: TGTGCCAGCAGTGTGTGGCAGGGGAACTACGAGCAGTACTTC
V: TRBV24-1; J: TRBJ2-7; size: .; D: TRBD1; CDR3: CATSDSMTGPYEQYF; DNA: TGTGCCACCAGTGATTCGATGACAGGGCCCTACGAGCAGTACTTC
V: TRBV13; J: TRBJ2-7; size: once; D: TRBD2; CDR3: CASSLTSGDLYEQYF; DNA: TGTGCCAGCAGCCTGACTAGCGGGGACCTCTACGAGCAGTACTTC
V: TRBV7-9; J: TRBJ2-2; size: .; D: .; CDR3: CASSPDRTGELFF; DNA: TGTGCCAGCAGCCCAGACAGGACCGGGGAGCTGTTTTTT
V: TRBV7-3; J: TRBJ2-1; size: .; D: TRBD1; CDR3: CASSPRPGGSYNEQFF; DNA: TGTGCCAGCAGCCCCCGACCAGGGGGCTCCTACAATGAGCAGTTCTTC
V: TRBV11-2; J: TRBJ2-5; size: .; D: TRBD1; CDR3: CASSRQGETQYF; DNA: TGTGCCAGCAGCCGACAGGGAGAGACCCAGTACTTC
V: TRBV19; J: TRBJ1-1; size: .; D: .; CDR3: CASSRTLNTEAFF; DNA: TGTGCCAGTAGTCGGACACTGAACACTGAAGCTTTCTTT
V: TRBV28; J: TRBJ2-2; size: .; D: .; CDR3: CASSLAGRSGTGELFF; DNA: TGTGCCAGCAGTTTAGCCGGGAGAAGTGGCACCGGGGAGCTGTTTTTT
V: TRBV2; J: TRBJ1-5; size: .; D: .; CDR3: CASSVDRDQPQHF; DNA: TGTGCCAGCAGTGTGGACAGAGATCAGCCCCAGCATTTT
V: TRBV5-5; J: TRBJ2-7; size: few; D: TRBD2; CDR3: CASSLEASGRYEQYF; DNA: TGTGCCAGCAGCTTGGAGGCTAGCGGTAGATACGAGCAGTACTTC
V: TRBV12-1; J: TRBJ2-7; size: few; D: .; CDR3: CASSLGNSGSYYEQYF; DNA: TGTGCCAGCAGCTTAGGAAATAGCGGGAGTTATTACGAGCAGTACTTC
V: TRBV3-1/TRBV3-2; J: TRBJ2-1; size: .; D: .; CDR3: CASGGSHLNEQFF; DNA: TGTGCCAGCGGGGGGAGCCACCTCAATGAGCAGTTCTTC
V: TRBV5-1; J: TRBJ2-1; size: .; D: TRBD2; CDR3: CASSSTVLAVDNEQFF; DNA: TGCGCCAGCAGCTCAACGGTACTAGCGGTGGACAATGAGCAGTTCTTC
V: TRBV27; J: TRBJ2-7; size: .; D: .; CDR3: CASSLFGEQYF; DNA: TGTGCCAGCAGTTTATTCGGGGAGCAGTACTTC
V: TRBV23-1; J: TRBJ2-6; size: .; D: .; CDR3: CASSHSYSGANVLTF; DNA: TGCGCCAGCAGTCATAGCTACTCTGGGGCCAACGTCCTGACTTTC
V: TRBV7-9; J: TRBJ2-3; size: .; D: .; CDR3: CASSSSGLPRDTQYF; DNA: TGTGCCAGCAGCAGCAGTGGACTGCCTCGGGATACGCAGTATTTT